These T cell receptor beta chains were read from a single sample in a study of PD-1 blockade in classical Hodgkin lymphoma. The protocol was immunoSEQ multiplex PCR, while the TCRdb copy is restricted to in-frame clones and leaves out a portion. The table has about 35,000 clones, 75% to 95% seen once; the top ten hold more than 0.2%. The specimen was CD4+ T cells from blood, collected at baseline. The receptor set was obtained from a human donor with classical Hodgkin lymphoma. The CDR3 runs from the conserved cysteine through the conserved F or W. For some rows the clone size is stated as once, few or many, or as a class when expanded; others skip it.

V gene	J gene	clone size	CDR3 protein
TRBV29-1	TRBJ2-5	.	CSVEVVGLAEETQYF
TRBV5-6	TRBJ2-7	.	CASSLIQRDPYEQYF
TRBV18	TRBJ1-4	.	CASSPEANEKLFF
TRBV28	TRBJ2-3	.	CASSPGTSGGRITQYF
TRBV19	TRBJ2-3	.	CASSAWDRGITLVGTDTQYF
TRBV5-4	TRBJ2-7	.	CASSLERYEQYF
TRBV7-9	TRBJ1-1	few	CASSPIDTEAFF
TRBV30	TRBJ2-7	once	CASHGGAYEQYF
TRBV11-2	TRBJ2-1	once	CASSQIAGRDNEQFF
TRBV18	TRBJ2-5	few	CASCQTSYQETQYF
TRBV21-1	TRBJ1-1	.	CASSKGGPGPVCPEAFF
TRBV5-1	TRBJ2-2	.	CASSLEGNTGELFF
TRBV5-1	TRBJ2-2	.	CASSLASNANTGELFF
TRBV18	TRBJ1-4	.	CASSPQRQSGKEKLFF
TRBV7-9	TRBJ2-1	once	CASTPSPETKLYNEQFF
TRBV18	.	.	CASSPGGSYEQYF